This TCR beta chain came from a study of beta chain features in type 1 diabetes. General study results and limits: The cDNA sequencing approach could over-represent high-TCR-expressing cells. The question of HLA type influencing TCRB rearrangement was one that remained unresolved here.

Germline CDR1 and CDR2: MDHEN and SYDVKM. The CDR3 sequence is 12 residues long. With 6 bases removed from V and 7 bases from J, the gap between germline ends came to 12 bases. The isolated RNA, all of it, was reverse transcribed, so expressed TCRB transcripts were what got sequenced. The table came from immunoSEQ multiplex PCR; TCRdb's copy has only in-frame clones and leaves some out. The data show about 330,000 clones, approximately 11% seen once. Every sorted population was more than 98% pure. Remarks on this clone: What it recognizes is unknown.

The chain couples TRBV28 to TRBJ1-1; D unclear. The specimen sequenced was naive CD4+ T cells from blood. This receptor was obtained from a woman in her twenties or thirties in good health. CDR3 nucleotides: TGTGCCAGCAGAGACACTTTGTTTGAAGCTTTCTTT. It yields the protein CASRDTLFEAFF.